The rows below give T cell receptor beta chains drawn from one sample of a study of T cells after posttransplantation cyclophosphamide. Generated by immunoSEQ multiplex PCR, the TCRdb table keeps only in-frame clones and is missing some. The sample presents about 44,000 clones, none singletons. Sequencing was done on a sample of PBMCs. The receptor source for this set is a man aged 40-49 years in good health, CMV-negative, and a related stem cell transplant donor. CDR3s include the opening cysteine and the closing phenylalanine or tryptophan. D genes are given only for firm matches. Not all rows give a size; the values are once, few, many and, for expanded clones, a class.

v_gene: TRBV19; j_gene: TRBJ1-5; abundance: many; d_gene: .; CDR3aa: CASSMGTGRNQPQHF; CDR3nt: TGTGCCAGTAGTATGGGGACTGGGCGGAATCAGCCCCAGCATTTT
v_gene: TRBV19; j_gene: TRBJ1-5; abundance: many; d_gene: .; CDR3aa: CASTGSGGTINQPQHF; CDR3nt: TGTGCCAGTACAGGGTCCGGGGGTACCATCAATCAGCCCCAGCATTTT
v_gene: TRBV15; j_gene: TRBJ2-7; abundance: many; d_gene: .; CDR3aa: CATSPRLGAYEQYF; CDR3nt: TGTGCCACCAGCCCAAGGCTAGGAGCCTACGAGCAGTACTTC
v_gene: TRBV19; j_gene: TRBJ2-3; abundance: many; d_gene: .; CDR3aa: CASSIPQADTQYF; CDR3nt: TGTGCCAGTAGTATACCCCAGGCAGATACGCAGTATTTT
v_gene: TRBV18; j_gene: TRBJ2-5; abundance: .; d_gene: TRBD1; CDR3aa: CASSNSGTGGLEQYF; CDR3nt: TGTGCCAGCTCCAACTCTGGGACAGGTGGCCTTGAGCAGTACTTC
v_gene: TRBV7-2; j_gene: TRBJ1-4; abundance: .; d_gene: .; CDR3aa: CASSLQKATNEKLFF; CDR3nt: TGTGCCAGCAGCTTACAGAAAGCAACTAATGAAAAACTGTTTTTT
v_gene: TRBV7-9; j_gene: TRBJ2-7; abundance: .; d_gene: TRBD1; CDR3aa: CASSPTGGIYEQYF; CDR3nt: TGTGCCAGCAGCCCGACAGGGGGCATCTACGAGCAGTACTTC
v_gene: TRBV12-5; j_gene: TRBJ1-5; abundance: many; d_gene: TRBD1; CDR3aa: CASGLVGPTGYSNQPQHF; CDR3nt: TGTGCTAGTGGTTTGGTAGGACCGACAGGGTATAGCAATCAGCCCCAGCATTTT
v_gene: TRBV6-6; j_gene: TRBJ1-6; abundance: .; d_gene: TRBD1; CDR3aa: CAIQGIENSPLHF; CDR3nt: TGTGCCATACAGGGGATTGAAAATTCACCCCTCCACTTT
v_gene: TRBV27; j_gene: TRBJ2-7; abundance: many; d_gene: TRBD2; CDR3aa: CASSWTSGSYEQYF; CDR3nt: TGTGCCAGCAGTTGGACTAGCGGCTCCTACGAGCAGTACTTC
v_gene: TRBV15; j_gene: TRBJ2-5; abundance: .; d_gene: TRBD2; CDR3aa: CATSRGGGGSSGTQYF; CDR3nt: TGTGCCACCAGCAGAGGAGGTGGCGGGAGCTCGGGGACCCAGTACTTC
v_gene: TRBV4-3; j_gene: TRBJ2-5; abundance: many; d_gene: .; CDR3aa: CASSQTVRTGVGETQYF; CDR3nt: TGCGCCAGCAGCCAAACAGTTAGAACGGGAGTGGGAGAGACCCAGTACTTC
v_gene: TRBV11-2; j_gene: TRBJ2-5; abundance: many; d_gene: TRBD2; CDR3aa: CASSWGREQETQYF; CDR3nt: TGTGCCAGCAGTTGGGGGAGGGAGCAAGAGACCCAGTACTTC
v_gene: TRBV9; j_gene: TRBJ1-3; abundance: many; d_gene: .; CDR3aa: CASSVDPAGNTIYF; CDR3nt: TGTGCCAGCAGCGTAGATCCGGCTGGAAACACCATATATTTT
v_gene: TRBV2; j_gene: TRBJ2-1; abundance: many; d_gene: TRBD2; CDR3aa: CASTPRGDGLAGVRNEQFF; CDR3nt: TGTGCCAGCACTCCACGGGGGGACGGACTAGCGGGAGTTCGGAATGAGCAGTTCTTC
v_gene: TRBV5-6; j_gene: TRBJ1-6; abundance: many; d_gene: TRBD1; CDR3aa: CASSSDRWDSPLHF; CDR3nt: TGTGCCAGCAGCTCGGACAGGTGGGATTCACCCCTCCACTTT
v_gene: TRBV18; j_gene: TRBJ1-5; abundance: many; d_gene: .; CDR3aa: CASSPPGVRNQPQHF; CDR3nt: TGTGCCAGCTCACCGCCCGGGGTCCGGAATCAGCCCCAGCATTTT
v_gene: TRBV6-6; j_gene: TRBJ2-3; abundance: many; d_gene: TRBD1; CDR3aa: CASLGTEHTQYF; CDR3nt: TGTGCCAGTCTTGGGACAGAACATACGCAGTATTTT
v_gene: TRBV5-1; j_gene: TRBJ1-1; abundance: many; d_gene: .; CDR3aa: CASSLGPPDTEAFF; CDR3nt: TGCGCCAGCAGCTTGGGGCCGCCAGACACTGAAGCTTTCTTT
v_gene: TRBV11-3; j_gene: TRBJ2-3; abundance: .; d_gene: TRBD2; CDR3aa: CASSPNRTSGTDTQYF; CDR3nt: TGTGCCAGCAGCCCAAACCGGACTAGCGGCACAGATACGCAGTATTTT
v_gene: TRBV12-5; j_gene: TRBJ1-3; abundance: many; d_gene: .; CDR3aa: CASGLRVGNTIYF; CDR3nt: TGTGCTAGTGGTTTGAGAGTTGGAAACACCATATATTTT
v_gene: TRBV30; j_gene: TRBJ1-1; abundance: many; d_gene: .; CDR3aa: CAWSDQREAFF; CDR3nt: TGTGCCTGGAGTGACCAGCGAGAAGCTTTCTTT
v_gene: TRBV25-1; j_gene: TRBJ2-2; abundance: few; d_gene: .; CDR3aa: CASSEPRANTGELFF; CDR3nt: TGTGCCAGCAGTGAACCACGCGCGAACACCGGGGAGCTGTTTTTT
v_gene: TRBV6-1; j_gene: TRBJ2-7; abundance: many; d_gene: TRBD1; CDR3aa: CASAQWGQGAHEQYF; CDR3nt: TGTGCCAGCGCACAATGGGGACAGGGGGCCCACGAGCAGTACTTC
v_gene: TRBV19; j_gene: TRBJ1-1; abundance: many; d_gene: .; CDR3aa: CASSIDQAGMNTEAFF; CDR3nt: TGTGCCAGTAGTATAGATCAGGCAGGCATGAACACTGAAGCTTTCTTT
v_gene: TRBV7-6; j_gene: TRBJ2-2; abundance: many; d_gene: .; CDR3aa: CASSLVSGQGWTGELFF; CDR3nt: TGTGCCAGCAGCTTAGTGTCTGGTCAGGGGTGGACCGGGGAGCTGTTTTTT
v_gene: TRBV4-1; j_gene: TRBJ1-3; abundance: many; d_gene: .; CDR3aa: CASSNLGLSGNTIYF; CDR3nt: TGCGCCAGCAGCAATCTTGGACTCTCTGGAAACACCATATATTTT
v_gene: TRBV5-4; j_gene: TRBJ1-1; abundance: many; d_gene: .; CDR3aa: CASSLDNLQGTEAFF; CDR3nt: TGTGCCAGCAGCTTGGACAACCTACAGGGAACTGAAGCTTTCTTT
v_gene: TRBV5-5; j_gene: TRBJ2-1; abundance: many; d_gene: TRBD2; CDR3aa: CASSRGEGYNEQFF; CDR3nt: TGTGCCAGCAGTCGGGGGGAAGGTTACAATGAGCAGTTCTTC
v_gene: TRBV5-1; j_gene: TRBJ2-4; abundance: many; d_gene: TRBD2; CDR3aa: CASSLRGVQAKNIQYF; CDR3nt: TGCGCCAGCAGCTTGCGGGGGGTCCAGGCCAAAAACATTCAGTACTTC
v_gene: TRBV27; j_gene: TRBJ2-7; abundance: few; d_gene: TRBD1; CDR3aa: CASSSDRGEQYF; CDR3nt: TGTGCCAGCAGTTCCGACAGGGGCGAGCAGTACTTC
v_gene: TRBV5-1; j_gene: TRBJ2-5; abundance: .; d_gene: TRBD1; CDR3aa: CASSTTGPQETQYF; CDR3nt: TGCGCCAGCAGCACGACAGGGCCCCAAGAGACCCAGTACTTC
v_gene: TRBV6-5; j_gene: TRBJ1-1; abundance: many; d_gene: TRBD1; CDR3aa: CASSYSTGMAFF; CDR3nt: TGTGCCAGCAGTTATTCGACAGGGATGGCTTTCTTT
v_gene: TRBV11-2; j_gene: TRBJ1-1; abundance: many; d_gene: TRBD1; CDR3aa: CASSPSDRGPQAFF; CDR3nt: TGTGCCAGCAGCCCATCAGACAGGGGCCCCCAAGCTTTCTTT
v_gene: TRBV6-6; j_gene: TRBJ2-7; abundance: many; d_gene: TRBD1; CDR3aa: CASSVQGAKSYEQYF; CDR3nt: TGTGCCAGCAGCGTGCAGGGGGCGAAATCCTACGAGCAGTACTTC
v_gene: TRBV18; j_gene: TRBJ2-7; abundance: many; d_gene: TRBD1; CDR3aa: CASSPSGQGSYEQYF; CDR3nt: TGTGCCAGCTCACCATCGGGACAGGGGTCCTACGAGCAGTACTTC
v_gene: TRBV6-5; j_gene: TRBJ2-2; abundance: few; d_gene: TRBD1; CDR3aa: CASSYPRQGDGELFF; CDR3nt: TGTGCCAGCAGTTACCCTAGACAGGGGGACGGGGAGCTGTTTTTT
v_gene: TRBV10-3; j_gene: TRBJ2-1; abundance: few; d_gene: TRBD2; CDR3aa: CAISESRGLAGVNNEQFF; CDR3nt: TGTGCCATCAGTGAGTCGCGGGGACTAGCGGGAGTCAACAATGAGCAGTTCTTC
v_gene: TRBV25-1; j_gene: TRBJ1-2; abundance: .; d_gene: TRBD1; CDR3aa: CASSGRGQAFYGYTF; CDR3nt: TGTGCCAGCAGCGGAAGGGGACAGGCGTTCTATGGCTACACCTTC
v_gene: TRBV7-6; j_gene: TRBJ2-5; abundance: .; d_gene: TRBD1; CDR3aa: CASSILQGAGETQYF; CDR3nt: TGTGCCAGCAGCATTTTACAGGGGGCTGGAGAGACCCAGTACTTC
v_gene: TRBV19; j_gene: TRBJ1-5; abundance: many; d_gene: .; CDR3aa: CASSASGGYQPQHF; CDR3nt: TGTGCCAGTAGTGCCTCGGGGGGATATCAGCCCCAGCATTTT
v_gene: TRBV9; j_gene: TRBJ1-1; abundance: many; d_gene: .; CDR3aa: CASSRTGGDDTEAFF; CDR3nt: TGTGCCAGCAGCCGAACGGGAGGGGACGACACTGAAGCTTTCTTT
v_gene: TRBV18; j_gene: TRBJ1-5; abundance: .; d_gene: TRBD1; CDR3aa: CASSPGDSLEVRNQPQHF; CDR3nt: TGTGCCAGCTCACCTGGGGACAGTTTGGAAGTTCGCAATCAGCCCCAGCATTTT
v_gene: TRBV5-4; j_gene: TRBJ1-4; abundance: many; d_gene: TRBD1; CDR3aa: CASSKTGGAANEKLFF; CDR3nt: TGTGCCAGCAGCAAGACAGGGGGCGCGGCTAATGAAAAACTGTTTTTT
v_gene: TRBV7-9; j_gene: TRBJ1-4; abundance: many; d_gene: TRBD1; CDR3aa: CASSPTGANEKLFF; CDR3nt: TGTGCCAGCAGCCCTACAGGGGCCAATGAAAAACTGTTTTTT
v_gene: TRBV7-3; j_gene: TRBJ2-1; abundance: many; d_gene: TRBD2; CDR3aa: CASSYTGTSGPKQFF; CDR3nt: TGTGCCAGCAGTTATACCGGGACTAGCGGACCAAAGCAGTTCTTC
v_gene: TRBV30; j_gene: TRBJ1-5; abundance: .; d_gene: TRBD1; CDR3aa: CAWSRMGQGQNQPQHF; CDR3nt: TGTGCCTGGAGTAGAATGGGACAGGGCCAAAATCAGCCCCAGCATTTT
v_gene: TRBV7-9; j_gene: TRBJ2-2; abundance: few; d_gene: TRBD1; CDR3aa: CASSSKTGENTGELFF; CDR3nt: TGTGCCAGCAGCTCGAAGACAGGGGAGAACACCGGGGAGCTGTTTTTT